The clone carrying this TCR beta chain was seen once. These data come from a study of blood T cell repertoires in COVID-19. Study-level information: Nucleic acid was either cDNA or gDNA, and it came from T cells, B-cell-depleted T cells, or PBMCs.

Trimming pared 0 bases from V and 0 bases from J, leaving 9 bases between. The CDR3 is made up of 16 amino acids. CDR1 is LGHDT, CDR2 YNNKEL, per germline (reference sequence). Authors' processing steps: Nucleated cell number was recorded as an estimate derived from reference gene primer amplification. The table came from immunoSEQ multiplex PCR; TCRdb's copy has only in-frame clones and leaves some out. The V and J calls and clone size come from that table; D and trimming were worked out from the DNA. The data contain 270,000 or so clones, roughly 85% of them singletons. The clonotype was recovered from a woman between 18 and 29 years old with acute or convalescent COVID-19. The sample comprised peripheral blood. V and J are TRBV3-1 (or the pseudogene TRBV3-2) and TRBJ1-5; no clear D gene. The CDR3 DNA is TGTGCCAGCAGCCAAGAAGGACTGAATAGCAATCAGCCCCAGCATTTT. Translated, it gives CASSQEGLNSNQPQHF.